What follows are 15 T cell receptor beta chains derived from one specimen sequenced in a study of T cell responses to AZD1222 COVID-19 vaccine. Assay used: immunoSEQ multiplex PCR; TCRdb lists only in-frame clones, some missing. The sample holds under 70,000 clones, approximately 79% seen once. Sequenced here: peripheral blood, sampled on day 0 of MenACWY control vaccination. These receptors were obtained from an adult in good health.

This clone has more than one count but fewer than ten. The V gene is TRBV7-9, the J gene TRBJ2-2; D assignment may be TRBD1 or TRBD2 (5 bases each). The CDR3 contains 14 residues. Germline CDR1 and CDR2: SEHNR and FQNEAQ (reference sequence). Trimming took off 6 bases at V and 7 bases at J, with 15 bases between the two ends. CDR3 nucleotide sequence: TGTGCCAGCAGTTTGGGGCTAGCTTACGGGGAGCTGTTTTTT. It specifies CASSLGLAYGELFF. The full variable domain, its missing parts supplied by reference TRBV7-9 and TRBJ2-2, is DTGVSQNPRHKITKRGQNVTFRCDPISEHNRLYWYRQTLGQGPEFLTYFQNEAQLEKSRLLSDRFSAERPKGSFSTLEIQRTEQGDSAMYLCASSLGLAYGELFFGEGSRLTVL.

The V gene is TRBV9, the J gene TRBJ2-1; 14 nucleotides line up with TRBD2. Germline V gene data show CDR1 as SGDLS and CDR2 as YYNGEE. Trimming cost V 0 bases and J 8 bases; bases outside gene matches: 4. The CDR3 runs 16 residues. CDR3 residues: CASSVVGTSGSHEQFF. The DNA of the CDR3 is TGTGCCAGCAGCGTAGTCGGGACTAGCGGGAGCCATGAGCAGTTCTTC.

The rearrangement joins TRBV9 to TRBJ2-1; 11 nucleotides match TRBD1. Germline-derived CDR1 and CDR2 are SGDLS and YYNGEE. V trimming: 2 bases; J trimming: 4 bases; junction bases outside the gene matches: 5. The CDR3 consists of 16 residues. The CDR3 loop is CASSVGQGVPYNEQFF. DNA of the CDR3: TGTGCCAGCAGCGTGGGACAGGGGGTGCCTTACAATGAGCAGTTCTTC.

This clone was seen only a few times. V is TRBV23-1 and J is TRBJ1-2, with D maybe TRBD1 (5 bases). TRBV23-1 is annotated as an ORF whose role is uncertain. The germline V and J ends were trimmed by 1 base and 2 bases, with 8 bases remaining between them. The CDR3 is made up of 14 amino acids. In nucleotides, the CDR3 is TGCGCCAGCAGTCAATGGGGCAAAAACTATGGCTACACCTTC. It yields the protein CASSQWGKNYGYTF.

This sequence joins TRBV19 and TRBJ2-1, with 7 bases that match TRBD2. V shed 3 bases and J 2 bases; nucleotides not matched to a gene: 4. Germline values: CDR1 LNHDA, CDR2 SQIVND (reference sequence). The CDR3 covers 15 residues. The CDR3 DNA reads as TGTGCCAGTAGTATTCATGGGGGGGCCTACAATGAGCAGTTCTTC. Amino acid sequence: CASSIHGGAYNEQFF. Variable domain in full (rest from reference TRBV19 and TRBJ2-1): DGGITQSPKYLFRKEGQNVTLSCEQNLNHDAMYWYRQDPGQGLRLIYYSQIVNDFQKGDIAEGYSVSREKKESFPLTVTSAQKNPTAFYLCASSIHGGAYNEQFFGPGTRLTVL.

CDR3 region: CASSVGTSNNEQFF. CDR3 bases: TGTGCCAGCAGCGTAGGGACTAGCAACAATGAGCAGTTCTTC. The chain uses TRBV9 and TRBJ2-1, with 8 bases matching TRBD2. V shed 0 bases and J 5 bases; nucleotides not matched to a gene: 1. The CDR3 has 14 amino acids. From germline, CDR1 is SGDLS and CDR2 YYNGEE.

In DNA form, the CDR3 reads TGTGCCAGCAGCTTAGAGGAAGGTGTTGGGGGACCCCAAGAGACCCAGTACTTC. Translation: CASSLEEGVGGPQETQYF. This sequence joins TRBV7-6 and TRBJ2-5, with D perhaps being TRBD1 or TRBD2 (5 bases each). The germline V gene encodes CDR1 SGHVS and CDR2 FNYEAQ. CDR3 size: 18 residues. With 1 base removed from V and 1 base from J, the gap between germline ends came to 19 bases.

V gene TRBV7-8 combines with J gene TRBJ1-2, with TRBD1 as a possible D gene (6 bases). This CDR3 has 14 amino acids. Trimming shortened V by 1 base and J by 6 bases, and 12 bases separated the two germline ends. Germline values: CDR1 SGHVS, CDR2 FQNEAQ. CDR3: CASSLVPGAHGYTF. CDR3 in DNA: TGTGCCAGCAGCTTAGTGCCGGGGGCGCATGGCTACACCTTC.

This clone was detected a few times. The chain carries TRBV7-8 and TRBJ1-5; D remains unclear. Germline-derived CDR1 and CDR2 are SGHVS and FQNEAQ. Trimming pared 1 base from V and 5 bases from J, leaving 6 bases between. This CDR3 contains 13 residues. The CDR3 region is CASSLGRDQPQHF. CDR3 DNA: TGTGCCAGCAGCTTAGGGCGGGATCAGCCCCAGCATTTT.

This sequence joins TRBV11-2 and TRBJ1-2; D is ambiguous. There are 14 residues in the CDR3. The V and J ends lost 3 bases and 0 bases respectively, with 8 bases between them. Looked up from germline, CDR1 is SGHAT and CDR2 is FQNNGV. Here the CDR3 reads CASSLGSANYGYTF. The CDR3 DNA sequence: TGTGCCAGCAGCTTGGGGTCAGCTAACTATGGCTACACCTTC.

The CDR3 DNA follows: TGTGCCAGCAGCCAACCGGGGACGAGTAACTATGGCTACACCTTC. Translated: CASSQPGTSNYGYTF. This sequence joins TRBV5-6 and TRBJ1-2; TRBD1 might be the D (5 bases). V was cut by 4 bases and J by 1 base, with 14 bases left in between. Germline lookup yields CDR1 SGHDT and CDR2 YYEEEE. The CDR3 has 15 residues. The entire variable domain, with the rest obtained from reference TRBV5-6 and TRBJ1-2, is as follows: DAGVTQSPTHLIKTRGQQVTLRCSPKSGHDTVSWYQQALGQGPQFIFQYYEEEERQRGNFPDRFSGHQFPNYSSELNVNALLLGDSALYLCASSQPGTSNYGYTFGSGTRLTVV.

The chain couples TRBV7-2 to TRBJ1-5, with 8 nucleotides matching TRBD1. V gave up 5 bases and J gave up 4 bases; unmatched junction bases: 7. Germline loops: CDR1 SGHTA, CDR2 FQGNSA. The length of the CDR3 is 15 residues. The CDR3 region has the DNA TGTGCCAGCAGCCCAGGACAGGGAATGAATCAGCCCCAGCATTTT. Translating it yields CASSPGQGMNQPQHF.

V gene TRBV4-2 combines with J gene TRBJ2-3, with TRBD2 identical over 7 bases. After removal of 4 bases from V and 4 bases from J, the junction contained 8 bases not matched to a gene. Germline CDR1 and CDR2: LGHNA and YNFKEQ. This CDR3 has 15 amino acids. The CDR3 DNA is TGTGCCAGCAGCCTTCAGCGGGAATTTGCAGATACGCAGTATTTT. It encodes CASSLQREFADTQYF.

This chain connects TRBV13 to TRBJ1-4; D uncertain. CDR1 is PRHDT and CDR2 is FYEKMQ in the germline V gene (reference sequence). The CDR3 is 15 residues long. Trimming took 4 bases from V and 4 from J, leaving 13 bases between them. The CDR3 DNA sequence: TGTGCCAGCAGCTCTACTCGGACGGGTAATGAAAAACTGTTTTTT. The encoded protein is CASSSTRTGNEKLFF.

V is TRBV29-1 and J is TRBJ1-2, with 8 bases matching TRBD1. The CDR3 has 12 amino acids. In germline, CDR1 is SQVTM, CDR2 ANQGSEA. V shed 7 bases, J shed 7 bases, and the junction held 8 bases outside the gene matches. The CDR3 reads CSAGQGEGGYTF. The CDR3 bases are TGCAGCGCCGGACAGGGAGAGGGTGGCTACACCTTC. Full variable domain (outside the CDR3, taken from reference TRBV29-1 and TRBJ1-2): SAVISQKPSRDICQRGTSLTIQCQVDSQVTMMFWYRQQPGQSLTLIATANQGSEATYESGFVIDKFPISRPNLTFSTLTVSNMSPEDSSIYLCSAGQGEGGYTFGSGTRLTVV.